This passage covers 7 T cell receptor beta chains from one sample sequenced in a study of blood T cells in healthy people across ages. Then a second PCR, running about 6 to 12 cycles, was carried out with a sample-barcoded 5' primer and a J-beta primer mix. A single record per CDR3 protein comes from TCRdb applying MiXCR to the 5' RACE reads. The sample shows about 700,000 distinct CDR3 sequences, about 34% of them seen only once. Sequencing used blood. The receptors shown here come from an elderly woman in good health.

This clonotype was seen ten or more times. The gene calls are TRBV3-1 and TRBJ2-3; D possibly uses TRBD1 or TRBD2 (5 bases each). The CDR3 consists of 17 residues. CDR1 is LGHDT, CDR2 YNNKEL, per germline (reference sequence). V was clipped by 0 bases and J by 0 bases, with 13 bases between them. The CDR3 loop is CASSQDRRGPSTDTQYF. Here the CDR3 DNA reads TGTGCCAGCAGCCAAGATCGCCGGGGCCCTAGCACAGATACGCAGTATTTT.

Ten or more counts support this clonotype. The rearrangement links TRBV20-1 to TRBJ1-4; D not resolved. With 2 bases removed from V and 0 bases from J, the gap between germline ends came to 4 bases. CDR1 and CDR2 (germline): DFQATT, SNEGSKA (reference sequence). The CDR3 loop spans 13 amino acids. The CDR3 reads CSARWATNEKLFF. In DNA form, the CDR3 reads TGCAGTGCTAGATGGGCAACTAATGAAAAACTGTTTTTT.

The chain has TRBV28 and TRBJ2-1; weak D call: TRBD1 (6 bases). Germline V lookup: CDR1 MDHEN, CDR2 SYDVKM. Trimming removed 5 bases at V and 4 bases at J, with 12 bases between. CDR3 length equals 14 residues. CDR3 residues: CASSDRPLYNEQFF. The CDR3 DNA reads TGTGCCAGCAGTGACAGGCCCCTTTACAATGAGCAGTTCTTC.

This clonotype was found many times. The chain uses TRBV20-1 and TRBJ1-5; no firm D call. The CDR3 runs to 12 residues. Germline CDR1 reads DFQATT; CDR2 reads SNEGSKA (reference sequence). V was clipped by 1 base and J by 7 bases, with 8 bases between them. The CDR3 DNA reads TGCAGTGCTAGAGGTGAGATCCAGCCCCAGCATTTT. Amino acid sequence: CSARGEIQPQHF.

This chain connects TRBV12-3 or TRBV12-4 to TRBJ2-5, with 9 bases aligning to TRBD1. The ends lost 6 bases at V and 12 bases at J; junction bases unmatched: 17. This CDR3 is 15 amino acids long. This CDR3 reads CASRSGTGNEEAEYF. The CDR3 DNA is TGTGCCAGCAGGTCCGGGACAGGGAACGAAGAGGCCGAGTACTTC.

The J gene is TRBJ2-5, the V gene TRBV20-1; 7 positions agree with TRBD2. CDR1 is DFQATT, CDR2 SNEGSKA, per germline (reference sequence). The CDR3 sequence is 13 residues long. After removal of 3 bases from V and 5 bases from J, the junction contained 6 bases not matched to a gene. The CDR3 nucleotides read TGCAGTGCTAGTGGGGGGGGTGGGGAGACCCAGTACTTC. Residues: CSASGGGGETQYF.

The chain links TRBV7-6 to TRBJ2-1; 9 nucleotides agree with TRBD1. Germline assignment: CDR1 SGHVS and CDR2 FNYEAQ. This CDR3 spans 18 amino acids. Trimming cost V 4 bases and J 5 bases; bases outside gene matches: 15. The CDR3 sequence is CASSSRLRDRVKNNEQFF. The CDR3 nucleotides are TGTGCCAGCAGCTCCCGCCTTCGGGACAGGGTCAAGAACAATGAGCAGTTCTTC.